The 29 T cell receptor beta chains below all came from one sample that was sequenced in a study of vaccination and CD4 T cells after COVID-19. Their target antigens are unknown. Treatment in this sample: roughly 10-day PBMC culture with coronavirus spike peptide pools or control peptides (ViraFEST assay). The Oncomine TCR Beta short-read assay was applied to DNA of cultured CD4+ T cells. TCRdb reanalysed the PCR reads using MiXCR and keeps one entry per CDR3 protein. The table has fewer than 2,000 distinct CDR3 sequences, about 74% seen once. This material consisted of CD4+ T cells from blood, cultured in vitro, taken after SARS-CoV-2 vaccination. The receptors stem from a human donor who had recovered from COVID-19.

The CDR3 sequence: CSAKKDGGGTEAFF. The DNA for the CDR3 is TGCAGTGCCAAAAAGGACGGCGGGGGGACTGAAGCTTTCTTT. V and J are TRBV20-1 and TRBJ1-1; D may be TRBD1 (5 bases). V lost 6 bases and J lost 5, with 19 bases in between. The CDR3 spans 14 residues. From germline, CDR1 is DFQATT and CDR2 SNEGSKA (reference sequence).

V is TRBV7-2 and J is TRBJ2-2, with D perhaps TRBD2 (7 bases). The germline V and J ends were trimmed by 2 bases and 6 bases, with 13 bases remaining between them. CDR3 length equals 15 residues. CDR1 SGHTA and CDR2 FQGNSA come from the germline V gene. The CDR3 here is CASSLMGGQSGELFF. The CDR3 bases are TGTGCCAGCAGCTTAATGGGGGGGCAATCCGGGGAGCTGTTTTTT.

This clonotype came up once. This chain connects TRBV19 to TRBJ2-3, with 8 bases aligning to TRBD2. The J segment lost 1 base and the V segment lost 3 bases, leaving 12 bases of the junction unmatched. CDR1 is LNHDA and CDR2 is SQIVND in the germline V gene (reference sequence). The CDR3 is 18 amino acids. CDR3: CASSIRYRAGERTDTQYF. As DNA, the CDR3 is TGTGCCAGTAGTATCCGGTATCGAGCGGGAGAACGCACAGATACGCAGTATTTT. Full variable domain (rest looked up from reference TRBV19 and TRBJ2-3): DGGITQSPKYLFRKEGQNVTLSCEQNLNHDAMYWYRQDPGQGLRLIYYSQIVNDFQKGDIAEGYSVSREKKESFPLTVTSAQKNPTAFYLCASSIRYRAGERTDTQYFGPGTRLTVL.

This clonotype has more than one count but fewer than ten. The chain links TRBV20-1 to TRBJ1-6; no reliable D call. V lost 3 bases and J lost 8, with 11 bases in between. The germline CDR1 and CDR2 sequences are DFQATT and SNEGSKA (reference sequence). CDR3 length: 13 residues. CDR3 in DNA: TGCAGTGCTAGCAACAGCTGGGATTCACCCCTCCACTTT. As protein: CSASNSWDSPLHF.

This chain joins TRBV19 and TRBJ2-3; maybe TRBD2 (6 bases). CDR1 and CDR2 from the germline V gene are LNHDA and SQIVND (reference sequence). The V end was cut by 5 bases, the J end by 2 bases, with 11 bases between. This CDR3 has 14 amino acids. CDR3 protein: CASSDPGATDTQYF. CDR3 in DNA: TGTGCCAGTAGTGATCCGGGAGCCACAGATACGCAGTATTTT.

The chain combines TRBV7-9 with TRBJ2-5; D is ambiguous. The germline gives CDR1 SEHNR, CDR2 FQNEAQ (reference sequence). The V and J ends lost 5 bases and 2 bases respectively, with 3 bases between them. The CDR3 consists of 11 residues. The CDR3 loop reads CASSPQETQYF. Written as DNA, the CDR3 is TGTGCCAGCAGCCCGCAAGAGACCCAGTACTTC.

This clonotype was observed a handful of times. The genes are TRBV7-9 and TRBJ2-3; TRBD1 aligns across 7 bases. Unmatched junction bases numbered 9, after V lost 4 bases and J lost 2 bases. The CDR3 runs 16 residues. The germline gives CDR1 SEHNR, CDR2 FQNEAQ (reference sequence). The CDR3 nucleotides read TGTGCCAGCAGCTCCCCCTTAGGACAGGCCACAGATACGCAGTATTTT. Amino acids: CASSSPLGQATDTQYF.

The CDR3 is CSAPLAGRSYEQYF. The CDR3 DNA sequence: TGCAGTGCTCCACTAGCGGGGAGATCCTACGAGCAGTACTTC. The chain employs TRBV20-1 and TRBJ2-7; 10 bases align to TRBD2. CDR3 length: 14 residues. Germline lookup yields CDR1 DFQATT and CDR2 SNEGSKA (reference sequence). Trimming removed 5 bases from V and 1 base from J; junction bases left unmatched: 5.

The V and J genes are TRBV11-2 and TRBJ2-5; D is uncertain. With 3 bases removed from V and 5 bases from J, the gap between germline ends came to 7 bases. This CDR3 spans 12 amino acids. CDR1 is SGHAT and CDR2 is FQNNGV in the germline V gene. The CDR3 nucleotides read TGTGCCAGCAGCTTGGCCTGGGAGACCCAGTACTTC. Its translation is CASSLAWETQYF.

V is TRBV12-3 or TRBV12-4 and J is TRBJ2-7; 7 bases fit TRBD1. The CDR3 consists of 13 residues. V gave up 5 bases and J gave up 2 bases; unmatched junction bases: 3. The CDR3 region has the DNA TGTGCCAGCAGTCTGGGACAGACCTACGAGCAGTACTTC. It translates to CASSLGQTYEQYF.

The V gene is TRBV7-9, the J gene TRBJ1-2; unclear D gene. V was pared by 2 bases and J by 8 bases, with 15 bases between. Germline CDR1 reads SEHNR; CDR2 reads FQNEAQ (reference sequence). This CDR3 is built from 14 residues. CDR3 DNA: TGTGCCAGCAGCTTAAATTTAGAATCGTACGGCTACACCTTC. Protein sequence: CASSLNLESYGYTF.

The table lists this clonotype with a count of one. The rearrangement uses TRBV5-4 and TRBJ1-1, with 9 bases lining up with TRBD1. The CDR3 sequence is 15 residues long. Losses at the gene ends were 3 bases for V and 6 bases for J; bases not matched to a gene: 9. In germline, CDR1 is SGHNT, CDR2 YYREEE (reference sequence). The CDR3 region is CASSYPGTGIAEAFF. CDR3 in DNA: TGTGCCAGCAGCTATCCCGGGACAGGGATCGCTGAAGCTTTCTTT.

In the case of this clonotype: The junction does not match germline at one end; this may be a read error. The chain employs TRBV19 and TRBJ2-7; D not certain. The CDR3 contains 13 residues. Germline values: CDR1 LNHDA, CDR2 SQIVND (reference sequence). CDR3 bases: TGTGCCAGTAGCCACCTGAGCCGCGCGGATTGGAACTTC. It specifies CASSHLSRADWNF.

The chain couples TRBV20-1 to TRBJ2-2; no firm D call. Per the germline V gene, CDR1 is DFQATT and CDR2 is SNEGSKA (reference sequence). There are 14 residues in the CDR3. Trimming took 6 bases from V and 1 from J, leaving 12 bases between them. CDR3 in DNA: TGCAGTGCGCACGATGGACGGAACACCGGGGAGCTGTTTTTT. Its protein is CSAHDGRNTGELFF.

V and J are TRBV2 and TRBJ1-5, with D unresolved. The CDR3 loop spans 12 amino acids. Trimming removed 8 bases at V and 1 base at J, with 6 bases between. CDR1 is SNHLY, CDR2 FYNNEI, per germline. In DNA, the CDR3 is TGTGCCAGCGGCCGGAGCAATCAGCCCCAGCATTTT. Its translation is CASGRSNQPQHF.

CDR3 DNA: TGTGCCAGCAGAATTACCGGGTTGGATGAGCAGTTCTTC. This sequence encodes CASRITGLDEQFF. The rearrangement links TRBV27 to TRBJ2-1; D is unclear. The germline CDR1 and CDR2 sequences are MNHEY and SMNVEV (reference sequence). The V end was cut by 6 bases, the J end by 8 bases, with 14 bases between. The CDR3 totals 13 residues.

Turning to this clonotype: The DNA is left out, because the CDR3 cannot be placed on it with certainty; the CDR3 is given as TCRdb lists it. This rearrangement joins TRBV6-2 or TRBV6-3 to TRBJ1-4. CDR1 and CDR2 (germline): MNHEY, SVGEGT. The CDR3 region is 24 residues in length, termini included. The CDR3 loop is CASTNQTSMYLCASTLADSGKLFF.

V usage is TRBV5-4 and J usage is TRBJ2-7; 10 nucleotides agree with TRBD1. The CDR3 totals 14 residues. Germline-derived CDR1 and CDR2 are SGHNT and YYREEE (reference sequence). Germline trimming cut 4 bases from V and 3 bases from J; bases unmatched to any gene: 4. The CDR3 here is CASSAGDRGYEQYF. The CDR3, as DNA: TGTGCCAGCAGCGCCGGGGACAGGGGCTACGAGCAGTACTTC.

This clonotype was detected a few times. The chain combines TRBV14 with TRBJ1-2; no clear D gene. V was cut by 0 bases and J by 3 bases, with 8 bases left in between. The germline gives CDR1 SGHDN, CDR2 FVKESK. The CDR3 runs 14 residues. CDR3 DNA: TGTGCCAGCAGCCAAGATCCCGGGTACTATGGCTACACCTTC. Amino acid sequence: CASSQDPGYYGYTF.

The gene calls are TRBV7-6 and TRBJ2-5, with D perhaps given as TRBD1 or TRBD2 (5 bases each). Germline V CDR1 and CDR2: SGHVS, FNYEAQ. The CDR3 spans 14 residues. Trimming took 1 base from V and 2 from J, leaving 8 bases between them. CDR3 nucleotides: TGTGCCAGCAGCTTAGGGGGGAATCAAGAGACCCAGTACTTC. It specifies CASSLGGNQETQYF.

The chain couples TRBV20-1 to TRBJ1-1; D gene uncertain. CDR3 length: 15 amino acids. The V end lost 3 bases, the J end lost 3 bases, and 17 bases lay between the germline ends. Germline V gives CDR1 DFQATT, CDR2 SNEGSKA (reference sequence). The CDR3 sequence: CSASQSSPGDTEAFF. The CDR3 DNA sequence: TGCAGTGCTAGCCAGAGTTCCCCAGGAGACACTGAAGCTTTCTTT.

The gene calls are TRBV2 and TRBJ2-2, with D perhaps matching TRBD1 (5 bases). V gave up 6 bases and J gave up 3 bases, with 8 bases separating them. The CDR3 spans 13 residues. Germline V gene data show CDR1 as SNHLY and CDR2 as FYNNEI. The chain's CDR3 is CASRRQYTGELFF. The CDR3 DNA sequence: TGTGCCAGCAGAAGACAGTACACCGGGGAGCTGTTTTTT.

The V call is TRBV6-5, the J call TRBJ1-3; maybe TRBD1 (5 bases). V shed 2 bases and J shed 4 bases, with 9 bases lying between them. Per germline, CDR1 MNHEY and CDR2 SVGAGI. The CDR3 covers 14 residues. CDR3: CASSYRGTGNTIYF. The CDR3 nucleotides are TGTGCCAGCAGTTACAGGGGTACCGGAAACACCATATATTTT.

Here the CDR3 DNA reads TGTGCCACCAGTGATTCAAGAGGGGAGTCGAACACCGGGGAGCTGTTTTTT. It is translated as CATSDSRGESNTGELFF. The chain combines TRBV24-1 with TRBJ2-2; possibly TRBD1 or TRBD2 for D (5 bases each). This CDR3 has 17 amino acids. Deletions cut 2 bases from V and 0 bases from J, with 12 bases between. Germline V CDR1 and CDR2: KGHDR, SFDVKD.

This clonotype is large (0.1 to 1%). The V call is TRBV29-1, the J call TRBJ2-2; D might be TRBD1 or TRBD2, each matching 5 bases. The ends were cut back, 6 bases at V and 0 bases at J, with 14 bases in the middle. The CDR3 is 15 amino acids. Germline lookup yields CDR1 SQVTM and CDR2 ANQGSEA. The CDR3: CSVIWGNSNTGELFF. CDR3 nucleotide sequence: TGCAGCGTAATATGGGGGAATTCGAACACCGGGGAGCTGTTTTTT.

The gene calls are TRBV7-6 and TRBJ1-3; maybe TRBD1 (5 bases). This CDR3 region has 16 residues. The germline CDR1 and CDR2 sequences are SGHVS and FNYEAQ. Trimming stripped 6 bases from V and 0 bases from J, with 15 bases between. CDR3 loop: CASSSGPRPSGNTIYF. In DNA, the CDR3 is TGTGCCAGCAGTTCGGGACCTAGGCCCTCTGGAAACACCATATATTTT. Full variable domain (rest looked up from reference TRBV7-6 and TRBJ1-3): GAGVSQSPRYKVTKRGQDVALRCDPISGHVSLYWYRQALGQGPEFLTYFNYEAQQDKSGLPNDRFSAERPEGSISTLTIQRTEQRDSAMYRCASSSGPRPSGNTIYFGEGSWLTVV.

V is TRBV10-1 and J is TRBJ1-1, with unresolved D. From germline, CDR1 is WNHNN and CDR2 SYGVQD (reference sequence). This CDR3 has 12 amino acids. The V and J ends lost 0 bases and 10 bases respectively, with 9 bases between them. In DNA form, the CDR3 reads TGCGCCAGCAGTGAGTCGCCAGTTGGAGCTTTCTTT. This sequence encodes CASSESPVGAFF.

This clonotype was counted only a few times. The chain is built from TRBV7-2 and TRBJ2-5, with D maybe TRBD2 (6 bases). V lost 1 base to trimming and J lost 3 bases, with 15 bases between them. This CDR3 has 16 amino acids. Germline V lookup: CDR1 SGHTA, CDR2 FQGNSA. The CDR3 region is CASSLGDLALKETQYF. As DNA, the CDR3 is TGTGCCAGCAGCTTAGGGGACCTAGCGCTGAAAGAGACCCAGTACTTC.

The chain is built from TRBV7-9 and TRBJ2-1; D may match TRBD1 or TRBD2 (7 bases each). CDR1 is SEHNR and CDR2 is FQNEAQ in the germline V gene (reference sequence). This CDR3 has 16 amino acids. Trimming left V 0 bases short and J 8 bases short, with 17 bases between. Here the CDR3 DNA reads TGTGCCAGCAGCTTAGCGCGGGGGACAGAATTGGATGAGCAGTTCTTC. Encoded protein: CASSLARGTELDEQFF.